This TCR beta chain appears in the sequencing data of a study of T cell responses to AZD1222 COVID-19 vaccine. Whole-study findings and limits: Donors skewed white British and female; clonal diversity was possibly underestimated.

Regarding this clone: Its antigen is undetermined.

The V and J ends lost 6 bases and 1 base, in that order; junction bases with no gene match: 7. The CDR3 loop spans 15 amino acids. Germline lookup yields CDR1 MNHEY and CDR2 SVGEGT. Repertoires were generated with immunoSEQ multiplex PCR, while TCRdb's copy carries only in-frame clones and drops some. This table holds more than 70,000 clones, about 90% found once. Second-dose groups at about 4 or about 12 weeks were pooled. This clonotype was obtained from an adult who received the AZD1222 COVID-19 vaccine. The sample here was peripheral blood, taken 28 days after the second AZD1222 dose. V is TRBV6-2 or TRBV6-3 and J is TRBJ2-7, with TRBD1 matching over 9 bases. The CDR3 sequence is CASSFSGQGSYEQYF. The DNA of the CDR3 is TGTGCCAGCAGCTTCTCGGGACAGGGATCCTACGAGCAGTACTTC.